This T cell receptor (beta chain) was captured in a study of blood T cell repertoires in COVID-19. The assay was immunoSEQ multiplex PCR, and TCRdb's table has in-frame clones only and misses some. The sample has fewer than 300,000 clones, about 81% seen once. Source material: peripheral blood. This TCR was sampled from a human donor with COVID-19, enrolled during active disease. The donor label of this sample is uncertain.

CDR3 DNA sequence: TGCAGCGTTGAAGCCTTGGACACCTACGAGCAGTACTTC. The encoded protein is CSVEALDTYEQYF. The V gene is TRBV29-1, the J gene TRBJ2-7, with D possibly TRBD1 on 5 matching bases. The V and J ends lost 1 base and 2 bases respectively, with 9 bases between them. Germline CDR1 and CDR2: SQVTM and ANQGSEA. CDR3 length equals 13 residues.